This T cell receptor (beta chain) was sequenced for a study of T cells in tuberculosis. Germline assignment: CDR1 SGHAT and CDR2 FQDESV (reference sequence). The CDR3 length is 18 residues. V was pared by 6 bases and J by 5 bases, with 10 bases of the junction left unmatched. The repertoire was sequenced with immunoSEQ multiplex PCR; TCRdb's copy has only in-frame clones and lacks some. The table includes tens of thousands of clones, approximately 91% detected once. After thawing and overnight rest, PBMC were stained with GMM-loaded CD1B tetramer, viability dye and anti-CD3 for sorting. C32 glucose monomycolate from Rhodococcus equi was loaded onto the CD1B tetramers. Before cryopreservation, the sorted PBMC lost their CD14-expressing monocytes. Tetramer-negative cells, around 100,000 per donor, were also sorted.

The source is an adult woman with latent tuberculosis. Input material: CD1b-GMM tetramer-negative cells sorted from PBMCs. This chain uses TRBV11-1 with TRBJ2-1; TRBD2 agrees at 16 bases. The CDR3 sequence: CASSSGTSGGASNNEQFF. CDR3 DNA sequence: TGTGCCAGCAGTTCCGGGACTAGCGGGGGGGCAAGCAACAATGAGCAGTTCTTC. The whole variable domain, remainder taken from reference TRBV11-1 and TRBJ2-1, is EAEVAQSPRYKITEKSQAVAFWCDPISGHATLYWYRQILGQGPELLVQFQDESVVDDSQLPKDRFSAERLKGVDSTLKIQPAELGDSAMYLCASSSGTSGGASNNEQFFGPGTRLTVL.